The next 22 T cell receptor beta chains were all read from a single sample in a study of cytomegalovirus exposure and HLA in healthy donors. Both 60 Vbeta primers and 13 Jbeta primers went into the PCR. Sequenced by immunoSEQ multiplex PCR; TCRdb stores in-frame clones only, minus some. The profile shows around 150,000 clones, about four fifths of them singletons. Sequencing was performed on PBMCs. The receptors come from a man aged 25-45 years in good health and CMV-seronegative.

The chain has TRBV27 and TRBJ1-1, with a tentative D call TRBD1 (5 bases). V lost 3 bases to trimming and J lost 4 bases, with 9 bases between them. CDR1 is MNHEY and CDR2 is SMNVEV in the germline V gene (reference sequence). This CDR3 spans 13 amino acids. As DNA, the CDR3 is TGTGCCAGCAGTTTCGGGGGGGGCACTGAAGCTTTCTTT. Its translation: CASSFGGGTEAFF.

J is TRBJ2-1 and V is TRBV7-9, with a weak D call TRBD1 (6 bases). V lost 5 bases and J 7 bases, leaving 30 bases between the germline ends. The CDR3 runs to 19 residues. Germline V lookup: CDR1 SEHNR, CDR2 FQNEAQ (reference sequence). CDR3 protein: CASSLSVGLTGPSFNEQFF. The CDR3 region has the DNA TGTGCCAGCAGCCTGTCGGTAGGGCTTACAGGGCCAAGCTTTAATGAGCAGTTCTTC. Variable domain in full (rest from reference TRBV7-9 and TRBJ2-1): DTGVSQNPRHKITKRGQNVTFRCDPISEHNRLYWYRQTLGQGPEFLTYFQNEAQLEKSRLLSDRFSAERPKGSFSTLEIQRTEQGDSAMYLCASSLSVGLTGPSFNEQFFGPGTRLTVL.

The chain is built from TRBV6-4 and TRBJ1-2; D is ambiguous. Germline CDR1 reads MRHNA; CDR2 reads SNTAGT. The CDR3 runs 17 residues. Trimming took off 3 bases at V and 3 bases at J, with 20 bases between the two ends. CDR3 sequence: CASSECSIRNVDYGYTF. The CDR3 nucleotides are TGTGCCAGCAGTGAATGTAGCATTCGGAACGTCGACTATGGCTACACCTTC.

The J gene is TRBJ2-7, the V gene TRBV11-2; D unresolved. CDR1 is SGHAT and CDR2 is FQNNGV in the germline V gene. CDR3 length equals 13 residues. V was trimmed by 0 bases and J by 4 bases, leaving 7 bases between them. CDR3 region: CASSLEIRYEQYF. CDR3 sequence (DNA): TGTGCCAGCAGCTTAGAGATCAGGTACGAGCAGTACTTC.

CDR3 sequence (DNA): TGTGCCAGCAGCTTACAGGGGCAGCAGTACTTC. Protein: CASSLQGQQYF. The chain employs TRBV5-6 and TRBJ2-7, with 7 nucleotides matching TRBD1. In germline, CDR1 is SGHDT, CDR2 YYEEEE. The ends lost 2 bases at V and 8 bases at J; junction bases unmatched: 1. This CDR3 has 11 residues.

This chain uses TRBV11-2 with TRBJ2-7, with 7 bases identical to TRBD1. In germline, CDR1 is SGHAT, CDR2 FQNNGV. The CDR3 totals 12 residues. The V segment lost 4 bases and the J segment 4 bases; nucleotides outside the gene matches: 1. The CDR3: CASSSQGYEQYF. In DNA, the CDR3 is TGTGCCAGCAGCTCACAGGGGTACGAGCAGTACTTC.

The chain recombines TRBV4-3 with TRBJ2-5, with D unclear. Trimming pared 1 base from V and 7 bases from J, leaving 10 bases between. The CDR3 totals 13 residues. Germline-derived CDR1 and CDR2 are LGHNA and YSLEER. The CDR3 region is CASSQVVRGTQYF. The DNA of the CDR3 is TGCGCCAGCAGCCAAGTAGTCCGTGGGACCCAGTACTTC.

The chain combines TRBV7-2 with TRBJ2-4; 9 bases align to TRBD1. From germline, CDR1 is SGHTA and CDR2 FQGNSA. The CDR3 spans 16 residues. Trimming took 3 bases from V and 2 from J; bases not matched to a gene: 5. CDR3 in DNA: TGTGCCAGCAGCTTTTGGGACAGGGTAACCAAAAACATTCAGTACTTC. This encodes CASSFWDRVTKNIQYF.

The V and J genes are TRBV28 and TRBJ2-3; 8 nucleotides match TRBD2. Germline V gene sequence: CDR1 MDHEN, CDR2 SYDVKM. After removal of 4 bases from V and 4 bases from J, the junction contained 13 bases not matched to a gene. This CDR3 contains 17 residues. Here the CDR3 reads CASSSYSSGVGPDTQYF. CDR3 coding DNA: TGTGCCAGCAGTTCGTACAGTAGCGGGGTTGGACCAGATACGCAGTATTTT.

The V and J genes are TRBV19 and TRBJ1-5, with TRBD1 as a possible D gene (6 bases). Trimming removed 5 bases from V and 0 bases from J, with 11 bases in between. Germline values: CDR1 LNHDA, CDR2 SQIVND (reference sequence). This CDR3 region has 15 residues. The CDR3 nucleotides read TGTGCCAGTAGTCTCCAGGGGCATAGCAATCAGCCCCAGCATTTT. Its protein product is CASSLQGHSNQPQHF. The whole variable domain, remainder taken from reference TRBV19 and TRBJ1-5, is DGGITQSPKYLFRKEGQNVTLSCEQNLNHDAMYWYRQDPGQGLRLIYYSQIVNDFQKGDIAEGYSVSREKKESFPLTVTSAQKNPTAFYLCASSLQGHSNQPQHFGDGTRLSIL.

This clone was recorded a few times. The chain carries TRBV28 and TRBJ2-5, with TRBD1 as a possible D gene (6 bases). The CDR3 sequence is 13 residues long. Germline loops: CDR1 MDHEN, CDR2 SYDVKM. With 4 bases removed from V and 5 bases from J, the gap between germline ends came to 11 bases. In DNA, the CDR3 is TGTGCCAGCAGTTCCACAGGGTTGGAGACCCAGTACTTC. Translated: CASSSTGLETQYF.

The chain carries TRBV11-2 and TRBJ2-3; D not certain. Trimming took off 4 bases at V and 3 bases at J, with 5 bases between the two ends. The CDR3 contains 12 residues. The germline CDR1 and CDR2 sequences are SGHAT and FQNNGV. The CDR3 is CASSSGTDTQYF. The CDR3 DNA reads as TGTGCCAGCAGCTCCGGGACAGATACGCAGTATTTT.

The V call is TRBV28, the J call TRBJ2-2, with 7 bases fitting TRBD2. The V gene's germline CDR1 is MDHEN and CDR2 SYDVKM. Unmatched junction bases numbered 16, after V lost 8 bases and J lost 7 bases. CDR3 length equals 16 residues. The CDR3 spells CASGPPSGTMHGELFF. Here the CDR3 DNA reads TGTGCCAGCGGGCCCCCTTCCGGGACTATGCACGGGGAGCTGTTTTTT.

The chain couples TRBV23-1 to TRBJ2-5; 7 bases are a match to TRBD1. TRBV23-1 is an open reading frame whose function is uncertain. CDR3 size: 16 residues. Unmatched junction bases numbered 11, after V lost 0 bases and J lost 7 bases. CDR3 protein: CASSQSAKGAGVTQYF. The CDR3, as DNA: TGCGCCAGCAGTCAATCGGCAAAGGGGGCCGGGGTGACCCAGTACTTC.

The table lists this clone with a count of one. This sequence joins TRBV28 and TRBJ2-7, with D tentatively TRBD1 (6 bases). CDR1 is MDHEN, CDR2 SYDVKM, per germline. This CDR3 region has 16 residues. Trimming shortened V by 2 bases and J by 2 bases, and 16 bases separated the two germline ends. CDR3 protein: CASSLEGVVGTYEQYF. The CDR3 DNA sequence: TGTGCCAGCAGTTTAGAGGGGGTTGTCGGAACCTACGAGCAGTACTTC.

The chain joins TRBV7-8 to TRBJ2-4; TRBD1 agrees at 10 bases. Germline assignment: CDR1 SGHVS and CDR2 FQNEAQ. The length of the CDR3 is 14 residues. The V segment lost 5 bases and the J segment 6 bases; nucleotides outside the gene matches: 4. The CDR3 loop reads CASSQRTGGNIQYF. The CDR3 DNA sequence: TGTGCCAGCAGCCAACGGACAGGGGGAAACATTCAGTACTTC.

The gene calls are TRBV6-5 and TRBJ2-3; 7 bases align to TRBD1. The trim removed 7 bases at V and 5 bases at J, leaving 12 bases unmatched. Germline CDR1 MNHEY, CDR2 SVGAGI. The CDR3 has 15 residues. The CDR3, as DNA: TGTGCCAGCACCGACAGGGATACGTTGCTAGATACGCAGTATTTT. Its translation is CASTDRDTLLDTQYF.

The chain has TRBV7-2 and TRBJ2-3; no definite D call. Germline V lookup: CDR1 SGHTA, CDR2 FQGNSA. This CDR3 has 13 residues. The ends were cut back, 5 bases at V and 10 bases at J, with 16 bases in the middle. This CDR3 is CASSAEMVSSQYF. The DNA of the CDR3 is TGTGCCAGCAGCGCCGAGATGGTTTCTTCGCAGTATTTT.

The rearrangement joins TRBV5-1 to TRBJ2-2, with 9 bases fitting TRBD1. After removal of 2 bases from V and 7 bases from J, the junction contained 9 bases not matched to a gene. This CDR3 is built from 16 residues. Per germline, CDR1 SGHRS and CDR2 YFSETQ. The CDR3 reads CASSFGGTGTVGELFF. The CDR3 DNA reads as TGCGCCAGCAGCTTCGGAGGGACAGGGACTGTCGGGGAGCTGTTTTTT.

The rearrangement joins TRBV11-2 to TRBJ2-7, with 7 bases aligning to TRBD2. The length of the CDR3 is 16 residues. Looked up from germline, CDR1 is SGHAT and CDR2 is FQNNGV. V dropped 2 bases and J dropped 4; count of bases not matched to a gene: 11. CDR3 amino acids: CASSLRSGGSPYEQYF. CDR3 coding DNA: TGTGCCAGCAGCTTAAGGTCGGGGGGATCTCCTTACGAGCAGTACTTC.

The chain combines TRBV9 with TRBJ2-7, with TRBD1 matching over 7 bases. Trimming removed 4 bases from V and 3 bases from J; junction bases left unmatched: 10. Looked up from germline, CDR1 is SGDLS and CDR2 is YYNGEE. This CDR3 has 15 amino acids. The CDR3, as DNA: TGTGCCAGCAGCCCCGAGCCCCACAGGGGCTACGAGCAGTACTTC. Translated, it gives CASSPEPHRGYEQYF.

The rearrangement joins TRBV18 to TRBJ2-4, with TRBD2 as a possible D gene (6 bases). Looked up from germline, CDR1 is KGHSH and CDR2 is LQKENI. The V end was cut by 2 bases, the J end by 5 bases, with 10 bases between. This CDR3 is 14 amino acids long. CDR3 region: CASSPTPGENIQYF. As DNA, the CDR3 is TGTGCCAGCTCACCAACACCGGGGGAAAACATTCAGTACTTC.